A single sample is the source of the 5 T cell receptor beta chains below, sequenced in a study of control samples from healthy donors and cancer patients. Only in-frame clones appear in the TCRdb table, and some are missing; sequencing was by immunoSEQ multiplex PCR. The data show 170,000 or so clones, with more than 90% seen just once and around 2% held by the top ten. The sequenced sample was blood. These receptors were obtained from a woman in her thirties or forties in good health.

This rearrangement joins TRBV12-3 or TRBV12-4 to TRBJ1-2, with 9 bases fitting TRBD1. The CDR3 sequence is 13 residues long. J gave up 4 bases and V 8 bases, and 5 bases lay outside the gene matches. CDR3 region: CASGDRVGYGYTF. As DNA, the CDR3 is TGTGCCAGCGGGGACAGGGTCGGCTATGGCTACACCTTC.

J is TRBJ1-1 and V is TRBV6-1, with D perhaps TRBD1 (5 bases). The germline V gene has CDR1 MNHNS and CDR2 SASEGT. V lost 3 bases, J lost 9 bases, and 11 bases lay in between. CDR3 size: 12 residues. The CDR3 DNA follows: TGTGCCAGCAGTGAGCAGGGTTTTCAAGCTTTCTTT. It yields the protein CASSEQGFQAFF.

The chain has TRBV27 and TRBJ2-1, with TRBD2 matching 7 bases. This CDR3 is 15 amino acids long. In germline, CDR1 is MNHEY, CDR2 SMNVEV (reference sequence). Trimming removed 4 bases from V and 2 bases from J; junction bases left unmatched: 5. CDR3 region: CASSSREGTYNEQFF. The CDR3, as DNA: TGTGCCAGCAGTTCAAGGGAGGGAACCTACAATGAGCAGTTCTTC.

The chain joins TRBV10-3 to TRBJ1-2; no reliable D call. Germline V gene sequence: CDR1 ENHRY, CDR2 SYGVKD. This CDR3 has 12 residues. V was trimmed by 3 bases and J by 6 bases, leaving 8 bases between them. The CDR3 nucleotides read TGTGCCATCAGTGACGGATCTCATGGCTACACCTTC. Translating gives CAISDGSHGYTF.

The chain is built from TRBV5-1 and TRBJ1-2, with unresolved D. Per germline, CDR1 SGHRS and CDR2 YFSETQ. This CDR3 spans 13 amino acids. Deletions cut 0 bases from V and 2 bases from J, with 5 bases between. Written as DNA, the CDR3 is TGCGCCAGCAGCTTGGGCAGAAACTATGGCTACACCTTC. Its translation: CASSLGRNYGYTF.